This TCR beta chain was identified in a study of T cell repertoires in cytomegalovirus infection. Study at large: An indication of both CMV infection and matching HLA type came from public TCR beta signatures.

This clonotype was counted at least ten times. Its antigen is not known. Points from the study as a whole: The ex vivo response was dominated by HLA-C-restricted CMV-specific TCR beta clonotypes. Carriers of CMV and the relevant HLA type were discriminated by public TCR beta frequency.

One entry per CDR3 protein results from TCRdb running MiXCR on the reads. This table holds approximately 500,000 distinct CDR3 sequences, approximately 10% found once. This CDR3 has 15 residues. J lost 1 base, V lost 6 bases, and 8 bases had no gene match. Germline CDR1 is MNHNS and CDR2 is SASEGT. This sequence originates from a human donor in good health (CMV status not recorded). Some clones in this sample may be carry-over from other donors' samples. Sequenced input: PBMCs. V and J are TRBV6-1 and TRBJ1-1, with 7 bases fitting TRBD1. The CDR3 sequence is CASSPGSGGNTEAFF. For the CDR3, the DNA is TGTGCCAGCAGCCCCGGGTCAGGGGGGAACACTGAAGCTTTCTTT.